Given below is one T cell receptor (beta chain) in context. PCR used 60 Vbeta primers and 13 Jbeta primers. TCRdb keeps only in-frame clones here, not all; method: immunoSEQ multiplex PCR. The table includes about 31,000 clones, 80% to 90% detected once. In germline, CDR1 is LGHNA, CDR2 YNFKEQ. The junction had 15 bases not matched to a gene; V was cut back by 4 bases and J by 0 bases. The CDR3 extends over 20 amino acids. This entry belongs to a study of cytomegalovirus exposure and HLA in healthy donors. The rearrangement uses TRBV4-2 and TRBJ2-3; 11 bases match TRBD2. This clonotype was obtained from a boy aged 5-17 years in good health and CMV-seronegative. The sample consisted of PBMCs. This CDR3 reads CASSPQEGSGGAPSTDTQYF. The CDR3 DNA sequence: TGTGCCAGCAGCCCACAAGAGGGTAGCGGGGGGGCCCCTAGCACAGATACGCAGTATTTT.